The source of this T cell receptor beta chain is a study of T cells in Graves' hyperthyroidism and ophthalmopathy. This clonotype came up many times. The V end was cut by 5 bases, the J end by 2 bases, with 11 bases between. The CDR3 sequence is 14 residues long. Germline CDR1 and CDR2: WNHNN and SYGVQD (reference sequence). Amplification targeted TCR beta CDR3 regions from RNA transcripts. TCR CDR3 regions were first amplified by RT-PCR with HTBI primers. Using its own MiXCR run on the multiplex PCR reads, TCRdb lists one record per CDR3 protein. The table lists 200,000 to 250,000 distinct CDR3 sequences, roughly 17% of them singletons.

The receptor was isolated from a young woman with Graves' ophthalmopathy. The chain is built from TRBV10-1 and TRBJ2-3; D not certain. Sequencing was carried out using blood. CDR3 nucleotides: TGCGCCAGCAGTAAGACGGAGTTCACAGATACGCAGTATTTT. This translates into CASSKTEFTDTQYF.